Each of the 32 T cell receptor beta chains below was sequenced from the same sample in a study of CD4 and CD8 cells across lung adenocarcinoma regions. TCRdb used MiXCR to reprocess the PCR reads, holding one entry per CDR3 protein. The repertoire holds thousands of distinct CDR3 sequences, with 45% as singletons. The sample was CD8+ T cells from the center of a lung tumor. All receptors come from a male donor with lung adenocarcinoma. The CD4 and CD8 labels of this study may be unreliable.

The chain uses TRBV12-3 or TRBV12-4 and TRBJ2-1; D not resolved. V was shortened by 3 bases and J by 15 bases, with 18 bases between the two germline ends. This CDR3 spans 13 amino acids. This CDR3 is CASSLWNLDELFF. The CDR3, as DNA: TGTGCCAGCAGTTTGTGGAATTTGGACGAGTTGTTCTTC.

The table lists this clonotype with a few counts. The CDR3 DNA is TGTGCCAGCAGTGCCCCGGGATGGAACACCGGGGAGCTGTTTTTT. As protein: CASSAPGWNTGELFF. The chain recombines TRBV25-1 with TRBJ2-2; possible D gene TRBD2, 5 bases. The CDR3 extends over 15 amino acids. V lost 4 bases and J lost 1, with 10 bases in between. Germline CDR1 reads MGHDK; CDR2 reads SYGVNS.

Ten or more counts support this clonotype. V and J are TRBV15 and TRBJ2-5; 11 bases match TRBD2. The J call may not be correct, given that the DNA end is closer to TRBJ2-7. In germline, CDR1 is LNHNV, CDR2 YYDKDF (reference sequence). This CDR3 has 16 residues. CDR3 nucleotides: TGTGCCACCAGCAGAGAGACTAGCGGGGATACCTACGAGCAGTACTTC. Protein product: CATSRETSGDTYEQYF.

The chain links TRBV6-1 to TRBJ2-1, with 13 positions matching TRBD2. The J call may be wrong; the DNA end is better matched by TRBJ2-7. The CDR3 consists of 17 residues. CDR1 MNHNS and CDR2 SASEGT come from the germline V gene. CDR3 in DNA: TGTGCCAGCAGCGATACTAGCGGGAGGGCAAAGGACTACGAGCAGTACTTC. It codes for CASSDTSGRAKDYEQYF.

Ten or more counts support this clonotype. The chain couples TRBV6-1 to TRBJ1-5; 9 bases are shared with TRBD1. There are 15 residues in the CDR3. CDR1 is MNHNS, CDR2 SASEGT, per germline. J was trimmed by 2 bases and V by 5 bases; bases with no gene match: 4. The CDR3 nucleotides read TGTGCCAGCAGTCTTAGGACAGGGGGCAATCAGCCCCAGCATTTT. Protein sequence: CASSLRTGGNQPQHF.

This clonotype has more than one count but fewer than ten. The rearrangement links TRBV14 to TRBJ2-5; 7 bases line up with TRBD1. CDR1 is SGHDN and CDR2 is FVKESK in the germline V gene. CDR3 length equals 18 residues. V was clipped by 0 bases and J by 4 bases; unmatched bases: 14. CDR3 DNA: TGTGCCAGCAGCCAAGACCTCGCGGCACAGGGGATTGGAGAGACCCAGTACTTC. Translating gives CASSQDLAAQGIGETQYF.

This clonotype has a count of ten or more. The CDR3 sequence is CASSEAHRADTGELFF. The DNA for the CDR3 is TGTGCCAGCAGTGAAGCCCACAGGGCTGACACCGGGGAGCTGTTTTTT. This rearrangement joins TRBV6-1 to TRBJ2-2, with a weak D call TRBD1 (6 bases). Looked up from germline, CDR1 is MNHNS and CDR2 is SASEGT. V was trimmed by 0 bases and J by 3 bases, leaving 11 bases between them. The CDR3 spans 16 residues.

The V call is TRBV6-1, the J call TRBJ1-4; the D is unclear. V lost 0 bases to trimming and J lost 2 bases, with 7 bases between them. Looked up from germline, CDR1 is MNHNS and CDR2 is SASEGT. The CDR3 length is 15 residues. CDR3 sequence (DNA): TGTGCCAGCAGTGAAGCGTCCGGGACTAATGAAAAACTGTTTTTT. Residues: CASSEASGTNEKLFF.

V and J are TRBV30 and TRBJ2-1; a possible D gene is TRBD1 (6 bases). Germline CDR1 GTSNPN, CDR2 SVGIG (reference sequence). V was pared by 7 bases and J by 0 bases, with 16 bases between. This CDR3 is 15 amino acids long. The CDR3 bases are TGTGCCTTGACACCGGGACACAGCTCCTACAATGAGCAGTTCTTC. Amino acids: CALTPGHSSYNEQFF.

This clonotype was seen only a few times. V and J are TRBV11-3 and TRBJ2-1; D unclear. The germline V gene encodes CDR1 SGHNT and CDR2 YENEEA. CDR3 length equals 16 residues. Trimming removed 0 bases at V and 0 bases at J, with 9 bases between. Here the CDR3 reads CASSLDLSISYNEQFF. The CDR3 DNA sequence: TGTGCCAGCAGCTTAGATCTTTCGATCTCCTACAATGAGCAGTTCTTC.

The table lists this clonotype with many counts. The V call is TRBV6-4, the J call TRBJ2-1, with D tentatively TRBD2 (6 bases). The CDR3 consists of 13 residues. Trimming left V 4 bases short and J 6 bases short, with 10 bases between. Germline-derived CDR1 and CDR2 are MRHNA and SNTAGT. The CDR3 region has the DNA TGTGCCAGCAGTGGCGAGGGAGGCAATGAGCAGTTCTTC. Its translation is CASSGEGGNEQFF.

This clonotype was seen at least ten times. The chain carries TRBV7-2 and TRBJ2-2; unclear D gene. Germline V gene data show CDR1 as SGHTA and CDR2 as FQGNSA. The CDR3 sequence is 14 residues long. Trimming left V 3 bases short and J 3 bases short, with 8 bases between. The CDR3 DNA reads as TGTGCCAGCAGCTTGGGCGGCGACACCGGGGAGCTGTTTTTT. This gives the protein CASSLGGDTGELFF.

This clonotype was counted many times. This chain connects TRBV7-2 to TRBJ2-5, with 7 bases matching TRBD2. With the DNA end fitting TRBJ2-7 better, the J assignment may be wrong. The length of the CDR3 is 14 residues. Germline CDR1 SGHTA, CDR2 FQGNSA. The CDR3 spells CASSLVLASNEQYF. The DNA for the CDR3 is TGTGCCAGCAGCTTAGTACTAGCGTCAAACGAGCAGTACTTC.

V and J are TRBV6-1 and TRBJ2-1, with 7 bases that match TRBD2. CDR1 and CDR2 (germline): MNHNS, SASEGT. V was clipped by 8 bases and J by 7 bases; unmatched bases: 8. This CDR3 is 13 amino acids long. The CDR3 here is CASGREFPNEQFF. CDR3 DNA sequence: TGTGCCAGCGGGCGGGAGTTTCCAAATGAGCAGTTCTTC.

V and J are TRBV5-8 and TRBJ2-1; 7 nucleotides match TRBD2. The CDR3 sequence is 16 residues long. The germline CDR1 and CDR2 sequences are SGHTS and YDEGEE. V trimming: 4 bases; J trimming: 4 bases; junction bases outside the gene matches: 11. The CDR3 nucleotides read TGTGCCAGCAGCCCCCGACTAGCCGCCGCTTACAATGAGCAGTTCTTC. Translated, it gives CASSPRLAAAYNEQFF.

On this clonotype itself: The germline gene is not matched at one end of the junction; a read error may be the cause. The chain combines TRBV6-1 with TRBJ2-3; D is perhaps TRBD1 (5 bases). The CDR3 has 16 residues. Germline values: CDR1 MNHNS, CDR2 SASEGT. CDR3 residues: CASSEARGHLTDMQYF. DNA of the CDR3: TGTGCCAGCAGTGAAGCCCGAGGACACCTCACAGATATGCAGTACTTT.

The CDR3 coding sequence is TGTGCCAGGGGGCTGTGGGTCAAAAACACTCAGTATTTT. Amino acid sequence: CARGLWVKNTQYF. The V call is TRBV6-4, the J call TRBJ2-4, with D possibly TRBD1 on 5 matching bases. TRBJ2-3 explains the end of the DNA better; the J call may be wrong. There are 13 residues in the CDR3. The V gene's germline CDR1 is MRHNA and CDR2 SNTAGT.

CDR3 DNA: TGTGCCTGGAGTGTCGCACTAGCGGTACAAGAGACCCAGTACTTC. As protein: CAWSVALAVQETQYF. The chain couples TRBV30 to TRBJ2-5; 8 bases map to TRBD2. Trimming cost V 0 bases and J 2 bases; bases outside gene matches: 5. The CDR3 covers 15 residues. CDR1 and CDR2 from the germline V gene are GTSNPN and SVGIG (reference sequence).

The chain combines TRBV9 with TRBJ1-2; D gene ambiguous. The CDR3 consists of 11 residues. V lost 3 bases to trimming and J lost 8 bases, with 8 bases between them. Germline CDR1 SGDLS, CDR2 YYNGEE. The CDR3 bases are TGTGCCAGCAGCGGTACGCACGGCTACACCTTC. It is translated as CASSGTHGYTF. Full variable domain (rest looked up from reference TRBV9 and TRBJ1-2): DSGVTQTPKHLITATGQRVTLRCSPRSGDLSVYWYQQSLDQGLQFLIQYYNGEERAKGNILERFSAQQFPDLHSELNLSSLELGDSALYFCASSGTHGYTFGSGTRLTVV.

J is TRBJ2-1 and V is TRBV6-1; 8 positions agree with TRBD1. The J call may be mistaken, given a closer DNA end match to TRBJ2-7. Germline V gene lookup returns CDR1 MNHNS and CDR2 SASEGT. The CDR3 totals 12 residues. This chain's CDR3 is CASRDRAYEQYF. CDR3 nucleotide sequence: TGTGCCAGCAGGGACAGGGCCTACGAGCAGTACTTC.

CDR3: CASRPGFSYNEQFF. The DNA of the CDR3 is TGTGCCAGCAGACCAGGGTTCTCCTACAATGAGCAGTTCTTC. The V call is TRBV6-1, the J call TRBJ2-1; possible D gene TRBD1, 5 bases. The CDR3 totals 14 residues. Germline CDR1 reads MNHNS; CDR2 reads SASEGT. V was shortened by 6 bases and J by 0 bases, with 9 bases between the two germline ends.

This clonotype was observed at least ten times. The chain recombines TRBV10-3 with TRBJ2-1; no clear D. The CDR3 is made up of 15 amino acids. V was shortened by 6 bases and J by 7 bases, with 19 bases between the two germline ends. Germline CDR1 ENHRY, CDR2 SYGVKD. The CDR3 protein is CAIRAGDRVGNEQFF. CDR3 in DNA: TGTGCCATCAGGGCTGGGGATAGGGTTGGAAATGAGCAGTTCTTC.

The chain recombines TRBV6-4 with TRBJ2-4; D not resolved. The ends were cut back, 8 bases at V and 12 bases at J, with 20 bases in the middle. Germline lookup yields CDR1 MRHNA and CDR2 SNTAGT. This CDR3 comprises 13 residues. CDR3 nucleotides: TGTGCCAGCGGTCACCGAGCCAAAGACACTCAGTACTTC. This gives the protein CASGHRAKDTQYF.

In its sample, this clonotype was seen many times. This CDR3 is CASSGGGSYEQYF. As DNA, the CDR3 is TGTGCCAGCAGTGGGGGAGGCTCCTACGAGCAGTACTTC. This sequence joins TRBV6-1 and TRBJ2-7; possibly TRBD2 for D (6 bases). CDR1 is MNHNS, CDR2 SASEGT, per germline. This CDR3 is 13 amino acids long. The V end was cut by 4 bases, the J end by 0 bases, with 7 bases between.

The table lists this clonotype with many counts. In DNA form, the CDR3 reads TGCGCCAGCAGCCAAGGAGGAGTAGAAACGAACACCGGGGAGCTGTTTTTT. This gives the protein CASSQGGVETNTGELFF. The chain is built from TRBV4-1 and TRBJ2-2; D is ambiguous. The V end lost 1 base, the J end lost 0 bases, and 12 bases lay between the germline ends. The germline V gene has CDR1 MGHRA and CDR2 YSYEKL. The CDR3 contains 17 residues.

The chain recombines TRBV10-2 with TRBJ2-5; 8 bases are shared with TRBD2. Germline V CDR1 and CDR2: WSHSY, SAAADI. V lost 6 bases to trimming and J lost 4 bases; unmatched junction nucleotides: 10. The CDR3 covers 15 residues. The CDR3 reads CASSRGAGGVETQYF. CDR3 DNA: TGCGCCAGCAGCCGAGGTGCGGGAGGAGTAGAGACCCAGTACTTC.

Here the CDR3 DNA reads TGTGCCAGCAGTGTCCTGATAGATACGCAGTATTTT. Translating gives CASSVLIDTQYF. The gene calls are TRBV6-1 and TRBJ2-1; D call uncertain. The end of the DNA fits TRBJ2-3 better, so the J call may be wrong. The CDR3 is 12 residues long. Germline V gives CDR1 MNHNS, CDR2 SASEGT.

The V call is TRBV27, the J call TRBJ2-5; TRBD2 matches at 9 bases. The J call is in doubt because the DNA end fits TRBJ2-1 better. The germline V gene encodes CDR1 MNHEY and CDR2 SMNVEV (reference sequence). This CDR3 contains 14 residues. Written as DNA, the CDR3 is TGTGCCAGCAGTCCTAGCGGGAACTACAATGAGCAGTTCTTC. This gives the protein CASSPSGNYNEQFF.

The sample holds many counts of this clonotype. This chain uses TRBV14 with TRBJ2-1; TRBD2 agrees at 12 bases. The CDR3 consists of 17 residues. V gave up 0 bases and J gave up 6 bases; unmatched junction bases: 6. Germline V gene data show CDR1 as SGHDN and CDR2 as FVKESK. CDR3 coding DNA: TGTGCCAGCAGCCAAGATAGACTAGCGGGAGCGGGCAATGAGCAGTTCTTC. Amino acid sequence: CASSQDRLAGAGNEQFF.

Relative to its sample, this clonotype is medium-sized. The chain employs TRBV6-5 and TRBJ2-5, with 15 positions matching TRBD2. The J call may be incorrect, as the DNA end agrees better with TRBJ2-7. The CDR3 extends over 17 amino acids. The germline V gene encodes CDR1 MNHEY and CDR2 SVGAGI. CDR3 residues: CASSRTSGGALGYEQYF. In nucleotides, the CDR3 is TGTGCCAGCAGCAGGACTAGCGGGGGGGCGCTTGGGTACGAGCAGTACTTC.

This clonotype occurred many times. The chain employs TRBV6-5 and TRBJ2-7; TRBD2 matches at 8 bases. J lost 2 bases, V lost 4 bases, and 7 bases had no gene match. Germline V gene lookup returns CDR1 MNHEY and CDR2 SVGAGI. The CDR3 sequence is 15 residues long. CDR3 amino acids: CASSLGLEGTYEQYF. CDR3 in DNA: TGTGCCAGCAGTTTGGGACTAGAGGGTACCTACGAGCAGTACTTC.

This clonotype was counted ten times or more. This may arise from a read error, as a much more abundant clone is one base away. The rearrangement joins TRBV6-1 to TRBJ2-5, with D uncertain. Germline CDR1 is MNHNS and CDR2 is SASEGT. V dropped 5 bases and J dropped 11 bases, with 15 bases sitting between them. This CDR3 region has 12 residues. The CDR3 here is CASSSTLGEQYF. The DNA for the CDR3 is TGTGCCAGCAGTAGTACCCTGGGTGAGCAGTACTTC.